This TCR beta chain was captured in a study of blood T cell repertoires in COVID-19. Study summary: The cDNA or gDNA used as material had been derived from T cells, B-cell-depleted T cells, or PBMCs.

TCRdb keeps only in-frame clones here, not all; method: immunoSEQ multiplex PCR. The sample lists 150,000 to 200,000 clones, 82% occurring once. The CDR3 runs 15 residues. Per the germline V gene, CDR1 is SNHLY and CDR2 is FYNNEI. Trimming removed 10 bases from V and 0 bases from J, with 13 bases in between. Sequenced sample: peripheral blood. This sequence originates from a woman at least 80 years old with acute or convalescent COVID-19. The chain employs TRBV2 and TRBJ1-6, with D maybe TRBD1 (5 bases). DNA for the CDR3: TGTGCCACCAGACAGTTGAGCTCCTATAATTCACCCCTCCACTTT. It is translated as CATRQLSSYNSPLHF.